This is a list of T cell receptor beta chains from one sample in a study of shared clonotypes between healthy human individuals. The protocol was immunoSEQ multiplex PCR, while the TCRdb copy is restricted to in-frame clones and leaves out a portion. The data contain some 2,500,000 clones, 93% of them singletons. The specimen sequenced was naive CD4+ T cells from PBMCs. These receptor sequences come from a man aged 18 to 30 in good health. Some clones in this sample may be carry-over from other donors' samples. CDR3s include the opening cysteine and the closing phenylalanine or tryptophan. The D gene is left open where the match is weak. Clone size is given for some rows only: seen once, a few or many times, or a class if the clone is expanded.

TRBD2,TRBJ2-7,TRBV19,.,CASSTLTSVNPYEQYF,TGTGCCAGTAGTACACTTACTAGCGTCAACCCCTACGAGCAGTACTTC
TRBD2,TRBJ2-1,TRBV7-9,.,CASSLDGTRSIGEQFF,TGTGCCAGCAGCTTAGATGGGACTAGAAGTATCGGTGAGCAGTTCTTC
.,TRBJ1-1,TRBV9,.,CASSVVPNTEAFF,TGTGCCAGCAGCGTAGTTCCTAACACTGAAGCTTTCTTT
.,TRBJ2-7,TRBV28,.,CASSFRGYEQYF,TGTGCCAGCAGTTTTCGAGGGTACGAGCAGTACTTC
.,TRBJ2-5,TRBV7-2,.,CASSRMILGGTGETQYF,TGTGCCAGCAGCCGAATGATCCTCGGCGGGACGGGGGAGACCCAGTACTTC
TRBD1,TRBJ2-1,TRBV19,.,CASSRPGQGAYEQFF,TGTGCCAGTAGTCGCCCGGGACAGGGGGCTTATGAGCAGTTCTTC
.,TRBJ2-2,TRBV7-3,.,CASSLVGTPFANTGELFF,TGTGCCAGCAGCTTAGTGGGGACTCCGTTCGCGAACACCGGGGAGCTGTTTTTT
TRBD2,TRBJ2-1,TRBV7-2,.,CASSLGLARGYNEQFF,TGTGCCAGCAGCTTAGGACTAGCGAGGGGGTACAATGAGCAGTTCTTC
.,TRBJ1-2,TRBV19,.,CASSIRAREGNYGYTF,TGTGCCAGTAGTATCCGGGCCAGGGAAGGGAACTATGGCTACACCTTC
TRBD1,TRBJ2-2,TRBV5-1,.,CASNPPGTGSSGELFF,TGCGCCAGCAACCCCCCCGGGACAGGGTCTTCCGGGGAGCTGTTTTTT
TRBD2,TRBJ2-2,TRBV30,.,CAWSKGLAQTGELFF,TGTGCCTGGAGTAAGGGACTAGCGCAGACCGGGGAGCTGTTTTTT
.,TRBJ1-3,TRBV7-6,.,CASSLGILGSGNTIYF,TGTGCCAGCAGCTTAGGGATTCTAGGTTCGGGAAACACCATATATTTT
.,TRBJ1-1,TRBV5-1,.,CASGAWGAGEAFF,TGCGCCAGCGGCGCCTGGGGGGCAGGAGAAGCTTTCTTT
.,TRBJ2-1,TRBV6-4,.,CASSDRAGASPSYNEQFF,TGTGCCAGCAGTGATAGGGCAGGGGCCTCCCCCTCCTACAATGAGCAGTTCTTC
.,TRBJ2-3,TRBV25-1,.,CASSRQGITDTQYF,TGTGCCAGCAGTCGTCAGGGGATCACAGATACGCAGTATTTT
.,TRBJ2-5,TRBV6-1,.,CASSEGGLFGGTQYF,TGTGCCAGCAGTGAAGGTGGTCTATTCGGAGGGACCCAGTACTTC
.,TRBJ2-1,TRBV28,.,CASSSLQGRSYNEQFF,TGTGCCAGCAGTTCCCTCCAGGGGAGGTCCTACAATGAGCAGTTCTTC
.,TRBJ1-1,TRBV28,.,CASSLRGGQKINTEAFF,TGTGCCAGCAGTTTAAGGGGAGGGCAGAAAATTAACACTGAAGCTTTCTTT
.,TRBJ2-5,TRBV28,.,CASSRRFQETQYF,TGTGCCAGCAGCCGACGGTTCCAAGAGACCCAGTACTTC
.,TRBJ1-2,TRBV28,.,CASSLPGLNYGYTF,TGTGCCAGCAGTTTGCCGGGTTTAAACTATGGCTACACCTTC
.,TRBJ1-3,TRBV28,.,CASSFASGGNTIYF,TGTGCCAGCAGTTTTGCCTCGGGTGGAAACACCATATATTTT
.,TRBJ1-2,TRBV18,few,CASSPLAQDYGYTF,TGTGCCAGCTCACCACTGGCTCAGGACTATGGCTACACCTTC
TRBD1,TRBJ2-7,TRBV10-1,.,CASNRDRGREEQYF,TGCGCCAGCAACCGGGACAGGGGGCGCGAAGAGCAGTACTTC
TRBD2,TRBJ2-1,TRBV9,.,CASSDSGRNEQFF,TGTGCCAGCAGCGATAGCGGGAGGAATGAGCAGTTCTTC
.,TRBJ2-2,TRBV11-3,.,CASSLTFQGGVPGELFF,TGTGCCAGCAGCCTAACATTTCAGGGGGGCGTCCCCGGGGAGCTGTTTTTT
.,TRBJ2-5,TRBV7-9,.,CASSPWGDGETQYF,TGTGCCAGCAGCCCGTGGGGGGATGGAGAGACCCAGTACTTC
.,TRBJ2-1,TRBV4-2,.,CASSQEGTREYNEQFF,TGTGCCAGCAGCCAAGAGGGAACCCGGGAGTACAATGAGCAGTTCTTC
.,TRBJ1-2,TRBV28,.,CASSLERTTNGYTF,TGTGCCAGCAGTTTGGAGAGGACAACCAATGGCTACACCTTC
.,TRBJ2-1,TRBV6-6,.,CASSYDGQRREQFF,TGTGCCAGCAGTTACGATGGACAGCGGAGGGAGCAGTTCTTC
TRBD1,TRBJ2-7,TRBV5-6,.,CASSPDRGLYEQYF,TGTGCCAGCAGCCCAGACAGGGGGCTCTACGAGCAGTACTTC